Described below is a single T cell receptor beta chain sequence and its context. What it binds is not known. Both iRepertoire HTBI primers and Arm-PCR of CDR3 regions were used to build the TCR beta libraries. In the source study's methods: Samples revealed approximately 60 TRBV and approximately 15 TRBJ segments. TCRdb re-called the multiplex PCR reads through MiXCR, storing one row per CDR3 protein. None of the V and J calls come from the authors' own analysis; TCRdb made them. Of 350,000 to 500,000 distinct CDR3 sequences in the sample, roughly 15% are singletons; the top ten hold 17%. Between the trimmed V and J ends, which lost 3 bases and 4 bases, there was a span of 6 bases. The CDR3 runs 12 residues. This entry comes from a study of regulatory T cells in long-lasting Graves disease. Broader study findings: The number of shared public clonotypes was higher in persistent patients (around 2,500) than new patients (roughly 970).

Time point reported: newly diagnosed GD, antithyroid drugs for less than 3 months. RNA isolated from PBMCs was used to make the TCR library. These same data were also listed under a study on T cells in Graves' hyperthyroidism and ophthalmopathy. That paper adds: Clinical symptoms, serum thyroxine, TRAb, thyroid ultrasound and orbital computed tomography informed diagnoses. HTBI primers drove first-round RT-PCR of the TCR CDR3.

The receptor's source is a woman between 45 and 65 years old with Graves disease. The chain links TRBV12-3 or TRBV12-4 to TRBJ2-5; D is uncertain. The sample consisted of peripheral blood mononuclear cells (PBMCs), taken at new diagnosis, from a patient treated with antithyroid drugs. CDR3 coding DNA: TGTGCCAGCAGTTTCTCGTCAGAGACCCAGTACTTC. Amino acids: CASSFSSETQYF.